This T cell receptor beta chain was retrieved from a study of blood T cell repertoires in COVID-19. The repertoire was sequenced with immunoSEQ multiplex PCR; TCRdb's copy has only in-frame clones and lacks some. The sample has about 220,000 clones, 82% seen once. Enrolled through a virtual design, the participants were between roughly 18 and 90 years of age and came from about two dozen US areas. The CDR3 sequence is 13 residues long. Germline V gene data show CDR1 as MNHEY and CDR2 as SVGAGI. The trim removed 6 bases at V and 4 bases at J, leaving 4 bases unmatched. The origin of this receptor is an older woman who had recovered from COVID-19. The chain joins TRBV6-5 to TRBJ1-1; 8 positions agree with TRBD1. The sequenced sample was PBMCs or T cells enriched from blood (not recorded which). Here the CDR3 reads CASRQQGGTEAFF. CDR3 nucleotides: TGTGCCAGCAGGCAACAGGGGGGCACTGAAGCTTTCTTT.